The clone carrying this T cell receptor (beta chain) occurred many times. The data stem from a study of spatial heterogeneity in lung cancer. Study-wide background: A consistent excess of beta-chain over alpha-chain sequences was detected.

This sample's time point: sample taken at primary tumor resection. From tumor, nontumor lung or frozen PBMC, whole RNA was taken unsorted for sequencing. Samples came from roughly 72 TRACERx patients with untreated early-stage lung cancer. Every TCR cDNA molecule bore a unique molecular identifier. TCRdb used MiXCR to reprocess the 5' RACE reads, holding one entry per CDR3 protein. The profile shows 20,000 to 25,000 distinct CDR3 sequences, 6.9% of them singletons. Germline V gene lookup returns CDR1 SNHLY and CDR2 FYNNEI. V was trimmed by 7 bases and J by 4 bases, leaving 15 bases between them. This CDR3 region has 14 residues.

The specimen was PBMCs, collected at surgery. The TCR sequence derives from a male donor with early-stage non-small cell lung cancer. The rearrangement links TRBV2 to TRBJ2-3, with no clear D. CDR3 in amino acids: CASIGRTSADTQYF. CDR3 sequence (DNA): TGTGCCAGCATTGGCAGAACTTCCGCAGATACGCAGTATTTT.